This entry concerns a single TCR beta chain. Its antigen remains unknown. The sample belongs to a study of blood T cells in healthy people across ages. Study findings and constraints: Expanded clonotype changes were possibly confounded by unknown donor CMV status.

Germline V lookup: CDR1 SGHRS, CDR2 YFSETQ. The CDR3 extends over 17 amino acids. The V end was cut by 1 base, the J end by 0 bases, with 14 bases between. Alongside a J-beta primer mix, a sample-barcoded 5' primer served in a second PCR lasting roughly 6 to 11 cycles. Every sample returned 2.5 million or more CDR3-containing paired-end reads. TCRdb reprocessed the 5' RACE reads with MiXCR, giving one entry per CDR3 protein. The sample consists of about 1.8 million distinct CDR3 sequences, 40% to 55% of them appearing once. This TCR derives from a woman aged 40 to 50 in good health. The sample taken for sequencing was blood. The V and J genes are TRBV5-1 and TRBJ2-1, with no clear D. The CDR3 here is CASSLPFGRSSYNEQFF. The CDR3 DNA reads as TGCGCCAGCAGCTTGCCCTTCGGACGGAGCTCCTACAATGAGCAGTTCTTC.